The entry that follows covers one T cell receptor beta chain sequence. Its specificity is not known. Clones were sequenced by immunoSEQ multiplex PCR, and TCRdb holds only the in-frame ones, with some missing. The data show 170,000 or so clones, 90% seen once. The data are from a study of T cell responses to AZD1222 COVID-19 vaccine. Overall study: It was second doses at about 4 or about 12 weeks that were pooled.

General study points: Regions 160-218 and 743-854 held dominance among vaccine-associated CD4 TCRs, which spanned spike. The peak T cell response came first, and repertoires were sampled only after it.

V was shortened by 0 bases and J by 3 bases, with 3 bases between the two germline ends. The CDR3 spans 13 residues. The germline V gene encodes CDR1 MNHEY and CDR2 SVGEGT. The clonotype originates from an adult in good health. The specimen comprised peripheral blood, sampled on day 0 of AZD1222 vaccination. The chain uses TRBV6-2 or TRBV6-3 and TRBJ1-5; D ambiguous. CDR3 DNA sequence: TGTGCCAGCAGTTACTCGTCCAATCAGCCCCAGCATTTT. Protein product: CASSYSSNQPQHF.